This TCR beta chain was retrieved from a study of T-cell memory formation after mild COVID-19. This clonotype was found a few times. TCRdb reanalysed the 5' RACE reads using MiXCR and keeps one entry per CDR3 protein. This table holds roughly 62,000 distinct CDR3 sequences, over 8.5% found once. The length of the CDR3 is 15 residues. CDR1 and CDR2 from the germline V gene are LGHDT and YNNKEL (reference sequence). After removal of 0 bases from V and 5 bases from J, the junction contained 6 bases not matched to a gene. The rearrangement links TRBV3-1 to TRBJ2-5; TRBD2 matches 7 bases. Source material: PBMCs or a T cell subset sorted from them (not recorded which). This clonotype originated in a man aged 18 to 30 who had mild COVID-19 (a few samples of this study predate the infection). Cell type and time point are not known. The CDR3: CASSQDRGSGETQYF. CDR3 nucleotides: TGTGCCAGCAGCCAAGATCGAGGTAGCGGGGAGACCCAGTACTTC.